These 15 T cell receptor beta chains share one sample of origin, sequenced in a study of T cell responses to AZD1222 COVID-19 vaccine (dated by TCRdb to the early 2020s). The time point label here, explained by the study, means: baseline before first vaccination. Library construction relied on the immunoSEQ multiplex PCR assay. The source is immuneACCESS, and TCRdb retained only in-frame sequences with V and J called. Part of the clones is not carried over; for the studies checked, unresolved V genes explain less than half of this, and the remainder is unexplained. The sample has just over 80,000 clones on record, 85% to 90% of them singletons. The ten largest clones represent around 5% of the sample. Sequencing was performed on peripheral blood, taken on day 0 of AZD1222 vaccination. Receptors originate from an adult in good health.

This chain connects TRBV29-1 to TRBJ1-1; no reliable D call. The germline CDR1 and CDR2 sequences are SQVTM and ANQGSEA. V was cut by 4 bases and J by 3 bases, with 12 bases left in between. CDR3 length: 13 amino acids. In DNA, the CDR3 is TGCAGCGTTGTAAGGCATGGGGACACTGAAGCTTTCTTT. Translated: CSVVRHGDTEAFF.

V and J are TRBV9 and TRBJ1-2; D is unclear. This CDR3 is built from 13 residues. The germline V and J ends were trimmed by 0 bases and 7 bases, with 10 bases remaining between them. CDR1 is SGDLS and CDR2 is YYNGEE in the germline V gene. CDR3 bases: TGTGCCAGCAGCGTAGCGACGTCCGCTGGCTACACCTTC. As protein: CASSVATSAGYTF.

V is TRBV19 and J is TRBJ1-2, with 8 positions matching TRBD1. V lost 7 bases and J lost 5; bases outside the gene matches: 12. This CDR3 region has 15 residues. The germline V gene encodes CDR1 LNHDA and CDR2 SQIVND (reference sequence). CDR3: CASTIGRTGLYGYTF. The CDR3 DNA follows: TGTGCCAGTACCATCGGACGGACAGGGCTTTATGGCTACACCTTC.

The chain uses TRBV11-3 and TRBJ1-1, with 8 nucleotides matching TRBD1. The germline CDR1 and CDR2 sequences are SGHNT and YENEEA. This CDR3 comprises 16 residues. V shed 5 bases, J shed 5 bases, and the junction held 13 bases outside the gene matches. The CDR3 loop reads CASSPWTGREGTEAFF. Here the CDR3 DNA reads TGTGCCAGCAGCCCCTGGACAGGGAGAGAAGGAACTGAAGCTTTCTTT.

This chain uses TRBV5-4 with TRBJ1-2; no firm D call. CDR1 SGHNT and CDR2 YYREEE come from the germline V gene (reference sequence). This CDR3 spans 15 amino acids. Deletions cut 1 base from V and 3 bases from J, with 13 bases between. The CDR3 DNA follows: TGTGCCAGCAGCTTGATTCAGGACCATTACTATGGCTACACCTTC. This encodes CASSLIQDHYYGYTF.

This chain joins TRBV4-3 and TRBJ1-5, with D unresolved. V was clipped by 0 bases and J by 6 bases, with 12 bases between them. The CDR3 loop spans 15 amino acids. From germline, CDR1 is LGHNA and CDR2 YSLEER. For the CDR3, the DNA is TGCGCCAGCAGCCAAGACGATATGGGCGGTCAGCCCCAGCATTTT. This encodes CASSQDDMGGQPQHF.

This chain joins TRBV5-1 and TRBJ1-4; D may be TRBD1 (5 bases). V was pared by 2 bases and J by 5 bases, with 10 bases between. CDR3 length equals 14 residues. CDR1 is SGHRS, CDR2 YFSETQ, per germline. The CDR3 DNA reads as TGCGCCAGCAGCTTTGGGGGGAGCAATGAAAAACTGTTTTTT. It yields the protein CASSFGGSNEKLFF. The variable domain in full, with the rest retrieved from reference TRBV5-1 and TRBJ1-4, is KAGVTQTPRYLIKTRGQQVTLSCSPISGHRSVSWYQQTPGQGLQFLFEYFSETQRNKGNFPGRFSGRQFSNSRSEMNVSTLELGDSALYLCASSFGGSNEKLFFGSGTQLSVL.

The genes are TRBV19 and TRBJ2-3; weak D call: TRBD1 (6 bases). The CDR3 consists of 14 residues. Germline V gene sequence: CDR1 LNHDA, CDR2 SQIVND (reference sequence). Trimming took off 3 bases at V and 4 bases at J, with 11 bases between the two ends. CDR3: CASSILQGADTQYF. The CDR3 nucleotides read TGTGCCAGTAGTATTTTACAGGGAGCAGATACGCAGTATTTT. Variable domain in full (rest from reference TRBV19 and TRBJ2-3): DGGITQSPKYLFRKEGQNVTLSCEQNLNHDAMYWYRQDPGQGLRLIYYSQIVNDFQKGDIAEGYSVSREKKESFPLTVTSAQKNPTAFYLCASSILQGADTQYFGPGTRLTVL.

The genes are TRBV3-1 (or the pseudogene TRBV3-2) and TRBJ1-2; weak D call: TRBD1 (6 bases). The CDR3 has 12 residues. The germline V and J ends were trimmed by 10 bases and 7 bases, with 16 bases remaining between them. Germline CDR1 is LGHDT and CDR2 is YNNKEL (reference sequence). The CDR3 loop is CATTEQGGGYTF. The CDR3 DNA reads TGTGCCACCACCGAACAGGGAGGTGGCTACACCTTC.

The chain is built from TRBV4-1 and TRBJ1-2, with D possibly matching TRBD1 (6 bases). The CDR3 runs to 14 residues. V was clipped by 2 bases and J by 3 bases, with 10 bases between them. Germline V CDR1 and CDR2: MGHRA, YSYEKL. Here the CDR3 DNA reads TGCGCCAGCAGCCAACGGACAGCCTACTATGGCTACACCTTC. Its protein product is CASSQRTAYYGYTF.

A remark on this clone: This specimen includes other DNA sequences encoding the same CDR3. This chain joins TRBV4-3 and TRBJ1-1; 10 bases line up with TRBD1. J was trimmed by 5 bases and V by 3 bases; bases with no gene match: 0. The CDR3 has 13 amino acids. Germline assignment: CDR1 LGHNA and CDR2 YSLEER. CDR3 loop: CASSQDRGTEAFF. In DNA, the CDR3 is TGCGCCAGCAGCCAGGACAGGGGGACTGAAGCTTTCTTT.

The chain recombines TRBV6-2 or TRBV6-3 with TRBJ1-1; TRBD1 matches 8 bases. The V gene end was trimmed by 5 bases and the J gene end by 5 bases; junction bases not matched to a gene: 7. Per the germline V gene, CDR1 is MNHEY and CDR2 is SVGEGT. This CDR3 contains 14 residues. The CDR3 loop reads CASSDRQGRTEAFF. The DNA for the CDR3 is TGTGCCAGCAGTGACCGACAGGGGAGGACTGAAGCTTTCTTT.

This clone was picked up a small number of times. The CDR3 nucleotides are TGTGCCAGCAGTTACTCGGCCAGTCTCTCTGGAAACACCATATATTTT. Its protein product is CASSYSASLSGNTIYF. The chain joins TRBV6-5 to TRBJ1-3; no reliable D call. Per the germline V gene, CDR1 is MNHEY and CDR2 is SVGAGI. V was shortened by 0 bases and J by 0 bases, with 9 bases between the two germline ends. This CDR3 comprises 16 residues.

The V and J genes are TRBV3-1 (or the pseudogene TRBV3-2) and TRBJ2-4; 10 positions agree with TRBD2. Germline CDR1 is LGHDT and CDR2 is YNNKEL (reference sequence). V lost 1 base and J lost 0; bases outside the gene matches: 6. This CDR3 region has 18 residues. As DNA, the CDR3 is TGTGCCAGCAGCCAAGGTGCTAGCGGGGGAGTAGCCAAAAACATTCAGTACTTC. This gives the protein CASSQGASGGVAKNIQYF.

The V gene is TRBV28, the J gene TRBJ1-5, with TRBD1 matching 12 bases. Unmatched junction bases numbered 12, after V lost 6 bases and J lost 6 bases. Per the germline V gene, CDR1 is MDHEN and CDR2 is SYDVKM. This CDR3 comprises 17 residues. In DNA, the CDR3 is TGTGCCAGCAGACCTTACCGGGACAGGGGGCCGAGTCAGCCCCAGCATTTT. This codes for CASRPYRDRGPSQPQHF.